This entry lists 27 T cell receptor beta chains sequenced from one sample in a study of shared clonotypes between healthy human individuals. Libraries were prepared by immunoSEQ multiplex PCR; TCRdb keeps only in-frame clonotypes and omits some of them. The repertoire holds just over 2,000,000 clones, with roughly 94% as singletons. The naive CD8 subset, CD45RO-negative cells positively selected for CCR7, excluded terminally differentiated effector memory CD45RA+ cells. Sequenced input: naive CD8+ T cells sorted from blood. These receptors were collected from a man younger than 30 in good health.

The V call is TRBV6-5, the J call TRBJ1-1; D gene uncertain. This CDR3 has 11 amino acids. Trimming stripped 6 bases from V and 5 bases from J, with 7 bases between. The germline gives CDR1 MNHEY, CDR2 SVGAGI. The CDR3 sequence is CASSPTTEAFF. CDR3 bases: TGTGCCAGCAGCCCGACTACTGAAGCTTTCTTT.

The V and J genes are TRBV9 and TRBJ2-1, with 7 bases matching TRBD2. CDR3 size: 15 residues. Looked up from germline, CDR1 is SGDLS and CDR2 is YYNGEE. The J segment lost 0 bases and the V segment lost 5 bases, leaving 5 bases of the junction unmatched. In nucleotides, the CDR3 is TGTGCCAGCAGTGAAAAGCGGGACTCCTACAATGAGCAGTTCTTC. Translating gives CASSEKRDSYNEQFF.

The CDR3, as DNA: TGCGCCAGCAGCCAAGATCTACGGGGGCCCTACGAGCAGTACTTC. Amino acids: CASSQDLRGPYEQYF. This rearrangement joins TRBV4-3 to TRBJ2-7; D assignment may be TRBD1 or TRBD2 (6 bases each). Trimming removed 0 bases at V and 2 bases at J, with 11 bases between. Germline-derived CDR1 and CDR2 are LGHNA and YSLEER. The CDR3 has 15 amino acids.

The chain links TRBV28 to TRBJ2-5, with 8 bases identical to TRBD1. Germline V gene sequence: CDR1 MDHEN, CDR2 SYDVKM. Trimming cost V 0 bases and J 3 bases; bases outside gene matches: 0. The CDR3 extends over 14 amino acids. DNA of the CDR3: TGTGCCAGCAGTTTATGGGGACAGGAAGAGACCCAGTACTTC. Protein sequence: CASSLWGQEETQYF.

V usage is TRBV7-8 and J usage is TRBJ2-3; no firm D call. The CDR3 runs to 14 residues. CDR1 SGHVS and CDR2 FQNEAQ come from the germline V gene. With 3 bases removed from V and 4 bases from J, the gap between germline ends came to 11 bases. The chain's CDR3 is CASSFMAPADTQYF. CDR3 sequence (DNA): TGTGCCAGCAGCTTTATGGCCCCTGCAGATACGCAGTATTTT.

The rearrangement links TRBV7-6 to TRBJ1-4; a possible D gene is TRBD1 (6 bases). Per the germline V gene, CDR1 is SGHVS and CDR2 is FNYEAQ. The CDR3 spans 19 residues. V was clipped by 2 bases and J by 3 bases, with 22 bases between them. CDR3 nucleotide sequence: TGTGCCAGCAGCTTACTTCACCCCTCAGGGGCGGTGTCTAATGAAAAACTGTTTTTT. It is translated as CASSLLHPSGAVSNEKLFF.

This CDR3 reads CASSSTGTSEAFF. The CDR3 region has the DNA TGTGCCAGCAGCTCAACCGGGACGTCAGAAGCTTTCTTT. This chain connects TRBV9 to TRBJ1-1, with D maybe TRBD1 (5 bases). Germline V lookup: CDR1 SGDLS, CDR2 YYNGEE. V lost 4 bases and J 8 bases, leaving 15 bases between the germline ends. The CDR3 loop spans 13 amino acids.

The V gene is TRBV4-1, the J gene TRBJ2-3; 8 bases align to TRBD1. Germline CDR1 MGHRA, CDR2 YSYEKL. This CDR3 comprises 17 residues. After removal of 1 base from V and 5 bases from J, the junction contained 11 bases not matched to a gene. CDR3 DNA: TGCGCCAGCAGCCAAGTCTCAGGACAGGGTGTGAGAGATACGCAGTATTTT. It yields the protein CASSQVSGQGVRDTQYF.

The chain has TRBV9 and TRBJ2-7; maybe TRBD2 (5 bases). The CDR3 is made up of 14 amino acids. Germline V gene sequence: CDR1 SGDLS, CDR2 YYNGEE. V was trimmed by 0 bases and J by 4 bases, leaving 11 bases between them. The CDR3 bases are TGTGCCAGCAGCGTAGGAGGGTCGCAGTACGAGCAGTACTTC. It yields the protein CASSVGGSQYEQYF. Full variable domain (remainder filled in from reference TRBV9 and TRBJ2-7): DSGVTQTPKHLITATGQRVTLRCSPRSGDLSVYWYQQSLDQGLQFLIQYYNGEERAKGNILERFSAQQFPDLHSELNLSSLELGDSALYFCASSVGGSQYEQYFGPGTRLTVT.

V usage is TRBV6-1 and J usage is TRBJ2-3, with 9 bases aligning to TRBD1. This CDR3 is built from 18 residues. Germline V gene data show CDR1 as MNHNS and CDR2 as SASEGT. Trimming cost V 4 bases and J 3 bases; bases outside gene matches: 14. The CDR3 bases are TGTGCCAGCAGTGGCTCCGGGACAGGGTCCCCCAGAACAGATACGCAGTATTTT. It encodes CASSGSGTGSPRTDTQYF.

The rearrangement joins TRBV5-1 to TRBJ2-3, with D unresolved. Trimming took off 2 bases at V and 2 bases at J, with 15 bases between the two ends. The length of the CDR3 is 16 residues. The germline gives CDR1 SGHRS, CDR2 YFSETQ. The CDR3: CASSFDWRSYTDTQYF. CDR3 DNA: TGCGCCAGCAGCTTTGACTGGCGGAGTTACACAGATACGCAGTATTTT.

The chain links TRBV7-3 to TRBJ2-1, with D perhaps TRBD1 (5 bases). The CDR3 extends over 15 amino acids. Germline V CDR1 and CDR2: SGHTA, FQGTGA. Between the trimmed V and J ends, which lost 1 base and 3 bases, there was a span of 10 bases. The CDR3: CASSLIQGNYNEQFF. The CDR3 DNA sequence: TGTGCCAGCAGCTTAATCCAGGGAAACTACAATGAGCAGTTCTTC.

The chain's CDR3 is CASSPPDLPYEQYF. The CDR3 DNA reads TGCGCCAGCAGCCCCCCGGATCTTCCCTACGAGCAGTACTTC. The gene calls are TRBV4-1 and TRBJ2-7; D gene uncertain. The V end lost 4 bases, the J end lost 2 bases, and 12 bases lay between the germline ends. The CDR3 consists of 14 residues. Germline loops: CDR1 MGHRA, CDR2 YSYEKL.

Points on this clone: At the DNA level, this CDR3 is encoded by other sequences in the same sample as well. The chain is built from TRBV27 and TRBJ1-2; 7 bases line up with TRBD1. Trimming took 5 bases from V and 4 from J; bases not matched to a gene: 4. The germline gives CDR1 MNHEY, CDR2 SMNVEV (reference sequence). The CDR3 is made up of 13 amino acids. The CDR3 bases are TGTGCCAGCAGTCTGACAGGGATCTATGGCTACACCTTC. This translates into CASSLTGIYGYTF.

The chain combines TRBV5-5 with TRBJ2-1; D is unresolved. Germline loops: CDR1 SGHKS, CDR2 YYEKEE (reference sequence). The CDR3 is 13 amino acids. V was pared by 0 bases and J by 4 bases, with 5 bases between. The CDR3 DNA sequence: TGTGCCAGCAGCTTGGAATGGTACAATGAGCAGTTCTTC. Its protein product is CASSLEWYNEQFF.

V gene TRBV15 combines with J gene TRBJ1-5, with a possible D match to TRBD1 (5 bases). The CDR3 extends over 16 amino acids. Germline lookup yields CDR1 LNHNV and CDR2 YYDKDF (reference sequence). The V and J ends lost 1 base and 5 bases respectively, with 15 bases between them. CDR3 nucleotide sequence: TGTGCCACCAGCAGAGGCCCAGGGTGGGTCGATCAGCCCCAGCATTTT. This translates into CATSRGPGWVDQPQHF. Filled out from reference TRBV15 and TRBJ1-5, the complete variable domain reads DAMVIQNPRYQVTQFGKPVTLSCSQTLNHNVMYWYQQKSSQAPKLLFHYYDKDFNNEADTPDNFQSRRPNTSFCFLDIRSPGLGDTAMYLCATSRGPGWVDQPQHFGDGTRLSIL.

The CDR3 spells CASSEYLREGGYTF. As DNA, the CDR3 is TGTGCCAGCAGTGAATATTTACGAGAGGGTGGCTACACCTTC. The chain employs TRBV6-1 and TRBJ1-2; no definite D call. Trimming removed 2 bases at V and 7 bases at J, with 14 bases between. The CDR3 loop spans 14 amino acids. CDR1 MNHNS and CDR2 SASEGT come from the germline V gene.

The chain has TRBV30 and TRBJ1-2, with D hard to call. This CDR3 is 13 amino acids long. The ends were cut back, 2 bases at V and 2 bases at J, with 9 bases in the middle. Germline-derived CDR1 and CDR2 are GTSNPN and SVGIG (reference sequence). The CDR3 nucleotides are TGTGCCTGGAGTCGGGCGGTGAACTATGGCTACACCTTC. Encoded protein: CAWSRAVNYGYTF.

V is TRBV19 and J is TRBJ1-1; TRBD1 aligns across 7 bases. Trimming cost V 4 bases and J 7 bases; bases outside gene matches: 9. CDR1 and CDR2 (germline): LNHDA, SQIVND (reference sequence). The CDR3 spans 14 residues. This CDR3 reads CASSTTGVGSEAFF. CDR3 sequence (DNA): TGTGCCAGTAGTACCACAGGGGTGGGAAGTGAAGCTTTCTTT.

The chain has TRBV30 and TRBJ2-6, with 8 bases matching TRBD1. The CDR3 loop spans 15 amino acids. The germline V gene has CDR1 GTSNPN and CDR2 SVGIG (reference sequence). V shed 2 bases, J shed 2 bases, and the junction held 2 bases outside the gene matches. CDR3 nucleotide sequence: TGTGCCTGGAGTCTCAGGGGGCCTGGGGCCAACGTCCTGACTTTC. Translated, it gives CAWSLRGPGANVLTF.

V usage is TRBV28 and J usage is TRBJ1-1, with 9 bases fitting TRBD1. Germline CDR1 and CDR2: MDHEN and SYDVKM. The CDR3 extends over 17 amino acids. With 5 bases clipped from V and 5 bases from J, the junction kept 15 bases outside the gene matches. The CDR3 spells CASSTIPGGQGGTEAFF. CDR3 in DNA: TGTGCCAGCAGTACCATCCCGGGGGGACAGGGAGGGACTGAAGCTTTCTTT.

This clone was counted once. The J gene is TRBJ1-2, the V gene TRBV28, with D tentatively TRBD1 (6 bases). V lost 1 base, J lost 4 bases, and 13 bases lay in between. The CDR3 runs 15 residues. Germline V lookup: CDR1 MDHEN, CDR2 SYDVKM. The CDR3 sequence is CASSLSTAGAYGYTF. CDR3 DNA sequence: TGTGCCAGCAGTTTATCAACAGCAGGGGCCTATGGCTACACCTTC.

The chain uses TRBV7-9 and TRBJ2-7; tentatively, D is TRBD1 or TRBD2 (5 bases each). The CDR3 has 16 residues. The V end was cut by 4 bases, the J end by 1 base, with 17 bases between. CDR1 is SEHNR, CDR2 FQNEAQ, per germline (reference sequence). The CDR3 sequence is CASSSMTGTYSYEQYF. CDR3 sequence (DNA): TGTGCCAGCAGCTCGATGACCGGGACCTATTCCTACGAGCAGTACTTC.

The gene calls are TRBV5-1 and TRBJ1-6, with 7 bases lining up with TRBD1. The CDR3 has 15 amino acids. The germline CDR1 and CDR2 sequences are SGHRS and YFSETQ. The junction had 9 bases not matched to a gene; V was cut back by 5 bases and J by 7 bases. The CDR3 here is CASRTTGEGNSPLHF. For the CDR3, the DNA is TGCGCCAGCAGAACTACAGGGGAAGGGAATTCACCCCTCCACTTT.

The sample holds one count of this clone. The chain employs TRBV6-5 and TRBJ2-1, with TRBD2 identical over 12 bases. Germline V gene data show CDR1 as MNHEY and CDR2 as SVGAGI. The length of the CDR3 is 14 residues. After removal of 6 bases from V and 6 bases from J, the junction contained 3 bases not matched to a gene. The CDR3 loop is CASRLAGGGNEQFF. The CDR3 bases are TGTGCCAGCAGACTAGCGGGAGGAGGCAATGAGCAGTTCTTC.

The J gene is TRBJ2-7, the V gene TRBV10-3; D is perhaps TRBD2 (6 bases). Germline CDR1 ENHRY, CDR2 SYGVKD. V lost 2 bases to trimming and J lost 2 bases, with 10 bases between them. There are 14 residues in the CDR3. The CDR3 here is CAISEVGGAYEQYF. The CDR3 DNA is TGTGCCATCAGTGAGGTCGGGGGAGCCTACGAGCAGTACTTC.

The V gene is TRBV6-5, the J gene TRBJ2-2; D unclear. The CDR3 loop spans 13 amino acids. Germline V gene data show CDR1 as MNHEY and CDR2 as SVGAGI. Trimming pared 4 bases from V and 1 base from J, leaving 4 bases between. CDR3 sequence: CASSFMNTGELFF. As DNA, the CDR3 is TGTGCCAGCAGTTTTATGAACACCGGGGAGCTGTTTTTT.